This entry features one T cell receptor beta chain sequence. The data are from a study of blood T cell repertoires in COVID-19. Method: immunoSEQ multiplex PCR; TCRdb's copy keeps in-frame clones and lacks some. Among 250,000 to 350,000 clones listed, more than 65% were seen once. The source of this sequence is a person aged 65 to 79 with COVID-19, enrolled during active disease. Input material: peripheral blood.

The CDR3 nucleotides are TGTGCCATCCTACAGGGAAGGGCAAACACCATATATTTT. Translation gives CAILQGRANTIYF. The chain couples TRBV24-1 to TRBJ1-3, with D perhaps matching TRBD1 (6 bases). V was pared by 11 bases and J by 6 bases, with 16 bases between. CDR1 is KGHDR and CDR2 is SFDVKD in the germline V gene. The CDR3 is made up of 13 amino acids.